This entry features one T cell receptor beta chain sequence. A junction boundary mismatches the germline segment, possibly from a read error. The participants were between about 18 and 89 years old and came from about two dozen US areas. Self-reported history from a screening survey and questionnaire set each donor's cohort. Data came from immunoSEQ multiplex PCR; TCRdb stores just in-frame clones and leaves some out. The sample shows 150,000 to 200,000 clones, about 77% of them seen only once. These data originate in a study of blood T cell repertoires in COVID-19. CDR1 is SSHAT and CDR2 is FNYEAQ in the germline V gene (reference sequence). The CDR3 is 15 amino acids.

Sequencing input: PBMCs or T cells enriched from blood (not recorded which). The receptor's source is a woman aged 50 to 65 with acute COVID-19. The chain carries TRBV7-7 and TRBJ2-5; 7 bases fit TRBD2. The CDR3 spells CASSRRPGGQETQYF. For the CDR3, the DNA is TGTGCTAGCAGCCGCCGGCCGGGAGGACAAGAGACCCAGTACTTC. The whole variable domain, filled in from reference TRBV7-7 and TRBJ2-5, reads GAGVSQSPRYKVTKRGQDVTLRCDPISSHATLYWYQQALGQGPEFLTYFNYEAQPDKSGLPSDRFSAERPEGSISTLTIQRTEQRDSAMYRCASSRRPGGQETQYFGPGTRLLVL.